A selection of T cell receptor beta chains follows, all from one sample in a study of identical twins' blood T cells. Each CDR3 protein is one row after TCRdb ran MiXCR on the 5' RACE reads. The repertoire holds around 380,000 distinct CDR3 sequences, with roughly 27% as singletons. The sequenced sample was PBMCs. Every receptor here comes from a woman between 18 and 50 years old in good health. Both conserved end residues are part of each CDR3. The D gene is left open where the match is weak. A clone size is listed for some rows: how often the clone was seen (once, few, many), or a class if it is expanded.

size	V	J	D	CDR3	DNA
many	TRBV29-1	TRBJ2-5	.	CSVTQGMETQYF	TGCAGCGTGACACAGGGTATGGAGACCCAGTACTTC
.	TRBV5-4	TRBJ2-7	TRBD2	CASSLRRTSSYEQYF	TGTGCCAGCAGCTTGCGTCGGACTAGCTCCTACGAGCAGTACTTC
many	TRBV28	TRBJ1-2	TRBD1	CASSGTDWIYGYTF	TGTGCCAGCAGCGGGACAGACTGGATCTATGGCTACACCTTC
few	TRBV28	TRBJ2-3	TRBD2	CASIQAGAKDTQYF	TGTGCCAGCATCCAAGCGGGGGCAAAAGATACGCAGTATTTT
.	TRBV7-8	TRBJ1-5	.	CASSPHRVDGNQPQHF	TGTGCCAGCAGCCCGCACAGGGTAGATGGCAATCAGCCCCAGCATTTT
.	TRBV20-1	TRBJ1-6	.	CSAVQGPNSPLHF	TGCAGTGCTGTTCAGGGTCCCAATTCACCCCTCCACTTT
few	TRBV24-1	TRBJ2-2	.	CATSKNTGELFF	TGTGCCACCAGCAAAAACACCGGGGAGCTGTTTTTT
.	TRBV18	TRBJ1-2	.	CASRNWPALGYTF	TGTGCCAGCCGGAACTGGCCGGCCCTTGGCTACACCTTC
.	TRBV10-3	TRBJ2-3	.	CAIKDRYTDTQYF	TGTGCCATCAAGGACCGATACACAGATACGCAGTATTTT
many	TRBV20-1	TRBJ1-1	TRBD1	CSAQGGATEAFF	TGCAGTGCTCAAGGGGGCGCAACTGAAGCTTTCTTT
.	TRBV5-5	TRBJ1-1	.	CASSLGAFLNTEAFF	TGTGCCAGCAGCTTGGGCGCGTTTCTGAACACTGAAGCTTTCTTT
few	TRBV20-1	TRBJ1-2	.	CSAPSTTADGYTF	TGCAGTGCCCCATCAACGACAGCAGATGGCTACACCTTC
few	TRBV6-5	TRBJ2-3	TRBD2	CASSVTSGGITDTQYF	TGTGCCAGCAGTGTAACTAGCGGGGGGATCACAGATACGCAGTATTTT
.	TRBV29-1	TRBJ2-7	.	CSAATGSTEQYF	TGCAGCGCAGCGACAGGTTCGACAGAGCAGTACTTC
.	TRBV19	TRBJ2-2	TRBD2	CASNPPGGYTGELFF	TGTGCCAGTAACCCCCCGGGGGGATACACCGGGGAGCTGTTTTTT
few	TRBV5-1	TRBJ1-5	.	CASSVNREQPQHF	TGCGCCAGCAGCGTTAACAGGGAACAGCCCCAGCATTTT
many	TRBV11-3	TRBJ1-2	.	CASSLDNGRRGYTF	TGTGCCAGCAGCTTAGATAACGGGCGACGGGGCTACACCTTC
.	TRBV9	TRBJ1-5	.	CASSVAGDSQPQHF	TGTGCCAGCAGCGTAGCGGGGGATTCCCAGCCCCAGCATTTT
.	TRBV7-6	TRBJ1-5	.	CASSFRQPDQPQHF	TGTGCCAGCAGCTTCAGACAGCCAGATCAGCCCCAGCATTTT
.	TRBV20-1	TRBJ2-1	TRBD2	CSARDARVASGYNEQFF	TGCAGTGCTAGAGATGCCCGGGTGGCTAGCGGTTACAATGAGCAGTTCTTC
.	TRBV20-1	TRBJ2-1	.	CSARYGGHEQFF	TGCAGTGCTAGATACGGAGGCCATGAGCAGTTCTTC
many	TRBV29-1	TRBJ1-4	.	CSVVVGEEKLFF	TGCAGCGTCGTTGTGGGGGAGGAAAAACTGTTTTTT
few	TRBV3-1	TRBJ2-1	TRBD2	CASSQAPGLAVRQFF	TGTGCCAGCAGCCAAGCCCCCGGACTAGCTGTAAGGCAGTTCTTC
many	TRBV12-3/TRBV12-4	TRBJ1-5	.	CASSLGHQQPQHF	TGTGCCAGCAGTTTAGGCCACCAACAGCCCCAGCATTTT
.	TRBV10-3	TRBJ1-1	.	CAIGSTDTEAFF	TGTGCCATCGGGAGCACGGACACTGAAGCTTTCTTT
.	TRBV27	TRBJ2-7	TRBD1	CASSWTGSSYEQYF	TGTGCCAGCAGTTGGACAGGCAGTTCCTACGAGCAGTACTTC
.	TRBV20-1	TRBJ1-2	TRBD1	CSARDRQGGDYGYTF	TGCAGTGCTAGGGACCGACAGGGTGGAGACTATGGCTACACCTTC
.	TRBV5-1	TRBJ1-1	.	CASSPAGSFITEAFF	TGCGCCAGCAGCCCTGCAGGGTCGTTTATCACTGAAGCTTTCTTT
.	TRBV10-3	TRBJ1-2	TRBD1	CAISGTGVGYTF	TGTGCCATCAGTGGGACAGGGGTTGGCTACACCTTC
.	TRBV20-1	TRBJ1-2	.	CSATRALTTDLLSGYTF	TGCAGTGCTACTCGGGCCTTAACTACCGATCTTCTGAGCGGCTACACCTTC
.	TRBV5-1	TRBJ2-7	.	CASSLVEFSHEQYF	TGCGCCAGCAGCTTGGTGGAATTCTCCCACGAGCAGTACTTC
many	TRBV10-2	TRBJ1-1	.	CASSRGGGRYTEAFF	TGCGCCAGCAGTCGAGGAGGAGGGAGGTATACTGAAGCTTTCTTT
.	TRBV11-2	TRBJ1-1	.	CASSPGHSNTEAFF	TGTGCCAGCAGCCCGGGACACTCGAACACTGAAGCTTTCTTT
.	TRBV20-1	TRBJ1-4	.	CSARDGGFNEKLFF	TGCAGTGCTAGAGATGGGGGTTTTAATGAAAAACTGTTTTTT
.	TRBV3-1	TRBJ2-3	TRBD2	CASTGAGGFETQYF	TGTGCCAGCACTGGAGCGGGAGGGTTTGAGACGCAGTATTTT
few	TRBV4-3	TRBJ2-1	.	CASSQGVRNEQFF	TGCGCCAGCAGCCAAGGGGTACGCAATGAGCAGTTCTTC
many	TRBV7-9	TRBJ1-1	TRBD1	CASSPRTGRPQAFF	TGTGCCAGCAGCCCGCGGACAGGGCGACCTCAAGCTTTCTTT
few	TRBV29-1	TRBJ1-4	.	CSARDRWNEKLFF	TGCAGCGCCAGAGACAGATGGAATGAAAAACTGTTTTTT
.	TRBV20-1	TRBJ1-5	TRBD1	CSGQDRAIGSQPQHF	TGCAGTGGACAGGACAGGGCTATAGGGAGTCAGCCCCAGCATTTT
.	TRBV20-1	TRBJ2-1	TRBD2	CSARSASGRGEQFF	TGCAGTGCTAGGTCGGCTAGCGGGAGAGGTGAGCAGTTCTTC
few	TRBV6-5	TRBJ1-1	.	CASSYSAALYTEAFF	TGTGCCAGCAGTTACTCCGCAGCCCTATACACTGAAGCTTTCTTT
few	TRBV11-2	TRBJ2-1	.	CASQTGLPYNEQFF	TGTGCCAGCCAGACGGGACTTCCATACAATGAGCAGTTCTTC
.	TRBV3-1	TRBJ1-2	TRBD1	CASSRDRSYGYTF	TGTGCCAGCAGCCGGGACAGGTCTTATGGCTACACCTTC
.	TRBV19	TRBJ1-6	.	CASSMAALANSPLHF	TGTGCCAGTAGTATGGCAGCATTGGCGAATTCACCCCTCCACTTT
.	TRBV2	TRBJ2-1	.	CASRVLADEQFF	TGTGCCAGCAGGGTGCTAGCAGATGAGCAGTTCTTC
few	TRBV12-3/TRBV12-4	TRBJ2-2	TRBD2	CASSWTSGSSGELFF	TGTGCCAGCAGTTGGACTAGCGGGAGTTCCGGGGAGCTGTTTTTT
few	TRBV6-1	TRBJ2-7	.	CASMEGSYEQYF	TGTGCCAGCATGGAGGGTTCCTACGAGCAGTACTTC
.	TRBV6-2/TRBV6-3	TRBJ2-1	.	CASSYAPTYNEQFF	TGTGCCAGCAGTTACGCGCCCACCTACAATGAGCAGTTCTTC
few	TRBV6-2/TRBV6-3	TRBJ1-4	.	CASSNRGGRQEKLFF	TGTGCCAGCAGTAACCGTGGGGGGAGACAGGAAAAACTGTTTTTT